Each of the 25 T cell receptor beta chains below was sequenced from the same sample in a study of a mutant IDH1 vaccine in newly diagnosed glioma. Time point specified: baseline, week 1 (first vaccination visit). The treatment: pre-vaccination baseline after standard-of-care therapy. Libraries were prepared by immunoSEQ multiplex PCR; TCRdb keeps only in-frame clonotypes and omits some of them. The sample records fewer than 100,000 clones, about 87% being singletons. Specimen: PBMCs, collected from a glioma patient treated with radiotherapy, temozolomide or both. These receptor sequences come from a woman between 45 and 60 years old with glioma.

The CDR3 DNA sequence: TGTGCCAGCAGCCCTCCGGGACTAGCGGGAGGGCCAGGTACGCAGTATTTT. Translated, it gives CASSPPGLAGGPGTQYF. The rearrangement joins TRBV4-2 to TRBJ2-3; 16 bases are a match to TRBD2. Germline V gene data show CDR1 as LGHNA and CDR2 as YNFKEQ. V was clipped by 4 bases and J by 8 bases; unmatched bases: 9. There are 17 residues in the CDR3.

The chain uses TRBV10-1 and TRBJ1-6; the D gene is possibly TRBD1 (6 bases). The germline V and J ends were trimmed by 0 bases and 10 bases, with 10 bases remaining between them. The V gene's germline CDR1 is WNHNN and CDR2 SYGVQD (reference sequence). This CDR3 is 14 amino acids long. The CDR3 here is CASSESPGESPLHF. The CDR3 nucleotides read TGCGCCAGCAGTGAGTCGCCAGGGGAATCACCCCTCCACTTT.

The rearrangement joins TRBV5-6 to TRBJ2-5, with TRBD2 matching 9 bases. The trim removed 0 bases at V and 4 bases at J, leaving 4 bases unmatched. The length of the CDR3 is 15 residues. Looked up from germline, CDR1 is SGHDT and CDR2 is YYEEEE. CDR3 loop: CASSLVAAGGETQYF. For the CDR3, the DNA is TGTGCCAGCAGCTTGGTAGCAGCGGGAGGAGAGACCCAGTACTTC.

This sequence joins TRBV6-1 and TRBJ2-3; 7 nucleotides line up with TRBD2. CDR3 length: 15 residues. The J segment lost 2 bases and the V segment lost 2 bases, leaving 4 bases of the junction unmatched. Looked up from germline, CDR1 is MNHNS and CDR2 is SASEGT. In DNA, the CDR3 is TGTGCCAGCAGTGAACTAGCGGTTATCACAGATACGCAGTATTTT. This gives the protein CASSELAVITDTQYF.

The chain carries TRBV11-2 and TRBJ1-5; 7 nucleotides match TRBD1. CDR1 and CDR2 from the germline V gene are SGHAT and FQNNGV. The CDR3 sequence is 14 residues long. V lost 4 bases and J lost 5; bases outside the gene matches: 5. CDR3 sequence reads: CASSSGGSDQPQHF. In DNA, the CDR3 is TGTGCCAGCAGCTCAGGGGGTTCGGATCAGCCCCAGCATTTT.

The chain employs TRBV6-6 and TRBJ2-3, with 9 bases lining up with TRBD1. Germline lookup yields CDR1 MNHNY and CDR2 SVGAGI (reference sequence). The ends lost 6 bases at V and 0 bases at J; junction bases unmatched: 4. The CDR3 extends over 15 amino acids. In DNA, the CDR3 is TGTGCCAGCAGGGACAGGGGAGGGAGCACAGATACGCAGTATTTT. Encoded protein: CASRDRGGSTDTQYF.

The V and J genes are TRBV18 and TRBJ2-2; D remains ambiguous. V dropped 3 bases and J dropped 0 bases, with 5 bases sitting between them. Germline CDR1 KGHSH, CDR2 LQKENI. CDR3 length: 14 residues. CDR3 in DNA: TGTGCCAGCTCACCCGGCCCGAACACCGGGGAGCTGTTTTTT. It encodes CASSPGPNTGELFF.

The DNA for the CDR3 is TGCAGCGTCCGCCCAGGGACAGGGAATGAAAAACTGTTTTTT. It translates to CSVRPGTGNEKLFF. The gene calls are TRBV29-1 and TRBJ1-4; 9 bases agree with TRBD1. The CDR3 runs to 14 residues. After removal of 6 bases from V and 5 bases from J, the junction contained 7 bases not matched to a gene. Germline CDR1 and CDR2: SQVTM and ANQGSEA.

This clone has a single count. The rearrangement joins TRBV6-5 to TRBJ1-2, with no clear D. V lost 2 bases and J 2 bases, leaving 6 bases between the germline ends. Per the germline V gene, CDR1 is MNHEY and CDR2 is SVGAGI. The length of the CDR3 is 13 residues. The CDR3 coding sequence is TGTGCCAGCAGTTACCCTGGGAACTATGGCTACACCTTC. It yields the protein CASSYPGNYGYTF.

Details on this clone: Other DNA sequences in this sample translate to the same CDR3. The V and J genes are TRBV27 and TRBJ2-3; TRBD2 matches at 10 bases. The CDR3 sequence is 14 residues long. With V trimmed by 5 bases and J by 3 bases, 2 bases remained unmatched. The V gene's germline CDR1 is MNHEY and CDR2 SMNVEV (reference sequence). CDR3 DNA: TGTGCCAGCAGTCTAGCGGGAGCTACAGATACGCAGTATTTT. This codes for CASSLAGATDTQYF.

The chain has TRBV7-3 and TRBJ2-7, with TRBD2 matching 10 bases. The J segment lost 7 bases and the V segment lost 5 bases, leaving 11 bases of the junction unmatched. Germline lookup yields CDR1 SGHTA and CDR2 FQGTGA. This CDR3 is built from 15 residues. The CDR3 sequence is CASSKGPSGSGEQYF. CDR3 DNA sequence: TGTGCCAGCAGCAAAGGCCCTAGCGGGAGTGGTGAGCAGTACTTC.

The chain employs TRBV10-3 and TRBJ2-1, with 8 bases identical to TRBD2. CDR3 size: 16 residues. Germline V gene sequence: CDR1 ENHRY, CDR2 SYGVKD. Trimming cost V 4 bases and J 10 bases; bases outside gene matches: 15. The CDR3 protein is CAISAMGLGGSGEQFF. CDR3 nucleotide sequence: TGTGCCATCAGTGCGATGGGACTAGGGGGTTCTGGAGAGCAGTTCTTC.

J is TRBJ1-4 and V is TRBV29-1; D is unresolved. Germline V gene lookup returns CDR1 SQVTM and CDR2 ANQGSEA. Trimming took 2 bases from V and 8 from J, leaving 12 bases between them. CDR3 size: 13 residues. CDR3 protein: CSVESGLEEKLFF. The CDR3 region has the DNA TGCAGCGTTGAATCCGGACTGGAAGAAAAACTGTTTTTT.

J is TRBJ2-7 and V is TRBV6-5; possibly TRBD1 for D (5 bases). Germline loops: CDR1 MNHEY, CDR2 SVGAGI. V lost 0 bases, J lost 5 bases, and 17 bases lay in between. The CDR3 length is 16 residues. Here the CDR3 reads CASSYSGRRASDEQYF. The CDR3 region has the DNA TGTGCCAGCAGTTACTCGGGTCGCAGGGCGAGCGACGAGCAGTACTTC.

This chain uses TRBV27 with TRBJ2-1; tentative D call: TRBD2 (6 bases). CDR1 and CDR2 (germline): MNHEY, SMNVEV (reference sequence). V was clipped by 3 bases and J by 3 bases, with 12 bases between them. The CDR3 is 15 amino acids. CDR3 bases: TGTGCCAGCAGTTTGAGGCTAGCGATCTACAATGAGCAGTTCTTC. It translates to CASSLRLAIYNEQFF.

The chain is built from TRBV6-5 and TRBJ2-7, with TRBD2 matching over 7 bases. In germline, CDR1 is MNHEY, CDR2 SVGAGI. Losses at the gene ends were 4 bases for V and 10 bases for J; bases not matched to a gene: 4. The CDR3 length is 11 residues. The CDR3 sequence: CASSSTSAQYF. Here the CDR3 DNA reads TGTGCCAGCAGTTCCACTAGCGCCCAGTACTTC.

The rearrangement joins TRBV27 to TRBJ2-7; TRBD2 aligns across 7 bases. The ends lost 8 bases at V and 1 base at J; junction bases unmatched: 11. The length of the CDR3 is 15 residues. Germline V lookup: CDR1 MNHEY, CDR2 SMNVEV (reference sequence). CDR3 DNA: TGTGCCAGCCAGGGTTGGGAGGGCAGATCCTACGAGCAGTACTTC. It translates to CASQGWEGRSYEQYF.

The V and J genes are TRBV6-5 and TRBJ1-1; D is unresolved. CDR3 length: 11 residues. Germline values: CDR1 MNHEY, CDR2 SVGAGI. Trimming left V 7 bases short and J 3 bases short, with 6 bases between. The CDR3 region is CASKKDTEAFF. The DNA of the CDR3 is TGTGCCAGCAAAAAGGACACTGAAGCTTTCTTT.

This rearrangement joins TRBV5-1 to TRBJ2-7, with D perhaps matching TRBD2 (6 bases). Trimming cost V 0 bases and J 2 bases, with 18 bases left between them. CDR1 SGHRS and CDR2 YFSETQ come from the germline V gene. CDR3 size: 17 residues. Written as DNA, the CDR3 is TGCGCCAGCAGCTTGGGGCCTGGGACTTCTTCCACCTACGAGCAGTACTTC. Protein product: CASSLGPGTSSTYEQYF.

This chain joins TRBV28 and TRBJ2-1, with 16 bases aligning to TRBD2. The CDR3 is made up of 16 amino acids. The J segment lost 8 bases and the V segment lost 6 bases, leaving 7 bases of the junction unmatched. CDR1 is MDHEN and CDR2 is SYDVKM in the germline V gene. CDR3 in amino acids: CASRRGLAGGRDEQFF. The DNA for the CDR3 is TGTGCCAGCAGGCGGGGACTAGCGGGAGGGCGGGATGAGCAGTTCTTC. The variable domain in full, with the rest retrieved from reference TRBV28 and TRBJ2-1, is DVKVTQSSRYLVKRTGEKVFLECVQDMDHENMFWYRQDPGLGLRLIYFSYDVKMKEKGDIPEGYSVSREKKERFSLILESASTNQTSMYLCASRRGLAGGRDEQFFGPGTRLTVL.

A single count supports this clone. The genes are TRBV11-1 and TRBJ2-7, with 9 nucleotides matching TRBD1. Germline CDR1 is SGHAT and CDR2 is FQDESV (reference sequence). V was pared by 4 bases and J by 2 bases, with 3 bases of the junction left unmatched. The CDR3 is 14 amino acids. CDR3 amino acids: CASSWDRVAYEQYF. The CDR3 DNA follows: TGTGCCAGCAGCTGGGACAGGGTCGCCTACGAGCAGTACTTC.

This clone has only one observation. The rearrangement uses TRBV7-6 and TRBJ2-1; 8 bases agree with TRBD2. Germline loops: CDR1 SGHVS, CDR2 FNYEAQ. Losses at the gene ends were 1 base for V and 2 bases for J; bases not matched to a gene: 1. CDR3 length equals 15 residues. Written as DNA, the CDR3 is TGTGCCAGCAGCTTAGATAGCGGGGCCTACAATGAGCAGTTCTTC. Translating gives CASSLDSGAYNEQFF. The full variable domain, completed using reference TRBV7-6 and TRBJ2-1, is GAGVSQSPRYKVTKRGQDVALRCDPISGHVSLYWYRQALGQGPEFLTYFNYEAQQDKSGLPNDRFSAERPEGSISTLTIQRTEQRDSAMYRCASSLDSGAYNEQFFGPGTRLTVL.

In DNA form, the CDR3 reads TGTGCCAGCAGCAAGGGGACAGTTAAAGAACCTGGGGCCAACGTCCTGACTTTC. It yields the protein CASSKGTVKEPGANVLTF. The V and J genes are TRBV21-1 and TRBJ2-6; TRBD1, the table's D call, lacks a check against the DNA. TRBV21-1 is a pseudogene segment. There are 18 residues in the CDR3.

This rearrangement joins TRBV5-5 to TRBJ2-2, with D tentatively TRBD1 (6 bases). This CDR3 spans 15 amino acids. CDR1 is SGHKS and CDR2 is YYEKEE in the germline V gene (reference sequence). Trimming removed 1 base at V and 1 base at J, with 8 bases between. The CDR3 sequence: CASSLQQGNTGELFF. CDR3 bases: TGTGCCAGCAGCTTGCAACAGGGGAACACCGGGGAGCTGTTTTTT.

The CDR3 region is CASSDSGLATQETQYF. The CDR3 bases are TGTGCCAGCAGCGATAGCGGACTAGCAACTCAAGAGACCCAGTACTTC. The V call is TRBV11-1, the J call TRBJ2-5, with TRBD2 matching over 8 bases. The CDR3 is 16 residues long. Losses at the gene ends were 5 bases for V and 2 bases for J; bases not matched to a gene: 10. Germline V CDR1 and CDR2: SGHAT, FQDESV (reference sequence).